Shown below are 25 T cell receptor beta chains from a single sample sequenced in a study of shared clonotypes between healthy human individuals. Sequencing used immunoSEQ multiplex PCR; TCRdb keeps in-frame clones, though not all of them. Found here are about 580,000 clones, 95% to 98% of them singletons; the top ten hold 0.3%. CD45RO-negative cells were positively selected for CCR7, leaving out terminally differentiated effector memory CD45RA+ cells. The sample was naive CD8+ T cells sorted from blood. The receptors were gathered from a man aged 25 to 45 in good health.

The CDR3 protein is CSVLWGQDRDTQYF. The CDR3 nucleotides are TGCAGCGTCCTGTGGGGACAGGACAGAGATACGCAGTATTTT. This rearrangement joins TRBV29-1 to TRBJ2-3, with TRBD1 matching 8 bases. The CDR3 is 14 amino acids. Germline CDR1 reads SQVTM; CDR2 reads ANQGSEA. J was trimmed by 5 bases and V by 6 bases; bases with no gene match: 10.

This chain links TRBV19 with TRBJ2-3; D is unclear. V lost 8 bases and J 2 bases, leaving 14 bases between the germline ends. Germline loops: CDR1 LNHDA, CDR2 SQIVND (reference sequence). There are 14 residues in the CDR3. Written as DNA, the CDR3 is TGTGCCAGTTGGGATCACCAATACACAGATACGCAGTATTTT. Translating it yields CASWDHQYTDTQYF.

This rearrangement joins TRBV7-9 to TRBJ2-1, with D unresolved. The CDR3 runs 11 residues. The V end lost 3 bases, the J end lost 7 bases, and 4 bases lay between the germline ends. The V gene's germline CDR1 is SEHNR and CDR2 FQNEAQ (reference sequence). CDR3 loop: CASSFVNEQFF. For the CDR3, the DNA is TGTGCCAGCAGCTTCGTAAATGAGCAGTTCTTC. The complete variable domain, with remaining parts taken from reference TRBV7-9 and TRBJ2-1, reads DTGVSQNPRHKITKRGQNVTFRCDPISEHNRLYWYRQTLGQGPEFLTYFQNEAQLEKSRLLSDRFSAERPKGSFSTLEIQRTEQGDSAMYLCASSFVNEQFFGPGTRLTVL.

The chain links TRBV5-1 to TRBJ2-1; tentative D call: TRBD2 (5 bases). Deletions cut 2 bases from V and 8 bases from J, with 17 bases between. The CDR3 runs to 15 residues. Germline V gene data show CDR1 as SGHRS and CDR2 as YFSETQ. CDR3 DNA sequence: TGCGCCAGCAGCTTTACAGCCCCCGGAGGCGATGAGCAGTTCTTC. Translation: CASSFTAPGGDEQFF.

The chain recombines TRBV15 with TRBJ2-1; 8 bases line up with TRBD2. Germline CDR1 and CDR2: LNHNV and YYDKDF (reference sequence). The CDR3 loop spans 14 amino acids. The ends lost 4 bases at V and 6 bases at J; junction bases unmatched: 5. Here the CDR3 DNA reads TGTGCCACCAGCAATTCCGGGACTAGCAATGAGCAGTTCTTC. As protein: CATSNSGTSNEQFF.

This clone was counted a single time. The CDR3 DNA sequence: TGTGCCAGCAGCTTCCGTTCGGGTAGCTATTTGGGCTCTGGAAACACCATATATTTT. Its protein product is CASSFRSGSYLGSGNTIYF. V gene TRBV7-6 combines with J gene TRBJ1-3; D is ambiguous. V lost 3 bases and J 0 bases, leaving 21 bases between the germline ends. Germline lookup yields CDR1 SGHVS and CDR2 FNYEAQ. This CDR3 has 19 residues.

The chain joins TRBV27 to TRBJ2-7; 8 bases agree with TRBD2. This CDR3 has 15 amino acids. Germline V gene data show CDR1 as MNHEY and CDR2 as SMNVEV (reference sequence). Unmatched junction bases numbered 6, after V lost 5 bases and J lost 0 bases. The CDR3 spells CASSGTSGSSYEQYF. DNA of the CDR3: TGTGCCAGCAGTGGTACTAGCGGTAGCTCCTACGAGCAGTACTTC.

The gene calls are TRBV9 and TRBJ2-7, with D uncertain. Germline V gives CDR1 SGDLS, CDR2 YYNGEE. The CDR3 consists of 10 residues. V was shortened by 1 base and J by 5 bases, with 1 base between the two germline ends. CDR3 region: CASSVNEQYF. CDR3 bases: TGTGCCAGCAGCGTAAACGAGCAGTACTTC.

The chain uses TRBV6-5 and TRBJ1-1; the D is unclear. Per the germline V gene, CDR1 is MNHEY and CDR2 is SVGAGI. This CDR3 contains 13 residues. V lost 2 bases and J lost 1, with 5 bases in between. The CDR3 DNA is TGTGCCAGCAGTTACGCTGGGAACACTGAAGCTTTCTTT. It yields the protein CASSYAGNTEAFF.

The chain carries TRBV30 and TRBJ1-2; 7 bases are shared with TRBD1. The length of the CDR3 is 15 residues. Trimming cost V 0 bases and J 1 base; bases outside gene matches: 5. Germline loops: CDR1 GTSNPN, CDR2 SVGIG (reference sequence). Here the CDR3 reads CAWSVTGAYNYGYTF. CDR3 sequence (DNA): TGTGCCTGGAGTGTAACAGGGGCTTATAACTATGGCTACACCTTC.

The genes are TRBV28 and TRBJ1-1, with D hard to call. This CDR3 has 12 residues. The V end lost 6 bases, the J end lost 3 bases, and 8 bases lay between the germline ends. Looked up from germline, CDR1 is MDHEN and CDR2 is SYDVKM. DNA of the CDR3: TGTGCCAGCAGATACCCGGACACTGAAGCTTTCTTT. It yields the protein CASRYPDTEAFF.

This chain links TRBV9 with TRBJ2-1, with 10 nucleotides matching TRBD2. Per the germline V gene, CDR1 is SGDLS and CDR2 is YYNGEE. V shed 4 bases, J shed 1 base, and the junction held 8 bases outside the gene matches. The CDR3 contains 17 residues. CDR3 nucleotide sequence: TGTGCCAGCAGCACCAGACCGGGACTAGCGTCCTACAATGAGCAGTTCTTC. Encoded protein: CASSTRPGLASYNEQFF.

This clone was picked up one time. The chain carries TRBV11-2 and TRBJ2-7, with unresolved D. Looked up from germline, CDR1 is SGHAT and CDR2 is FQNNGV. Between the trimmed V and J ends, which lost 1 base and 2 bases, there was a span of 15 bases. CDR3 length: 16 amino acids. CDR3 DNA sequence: TGTGCCAGCAGCTTAGTACCCTCCACCGGGCCCTACGAGCAGTACTTC. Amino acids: CASSLVPSTGPYEQYF.

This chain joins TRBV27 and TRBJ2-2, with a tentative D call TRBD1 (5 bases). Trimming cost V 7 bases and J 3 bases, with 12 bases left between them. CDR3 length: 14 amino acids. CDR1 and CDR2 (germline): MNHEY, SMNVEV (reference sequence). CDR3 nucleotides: TGTGCCAGCACACCAGGGATTCACACCGGGGAGCTGTTTTTT. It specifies CASTPGIHTGELFF.

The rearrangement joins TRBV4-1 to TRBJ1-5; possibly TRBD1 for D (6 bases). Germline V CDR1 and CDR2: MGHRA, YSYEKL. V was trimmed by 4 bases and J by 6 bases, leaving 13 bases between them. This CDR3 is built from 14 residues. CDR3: CASSPVGGGQPQHF. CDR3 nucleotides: TGCGCCAGCAGCCCGGTGGGGGGCGGTCAGCCCCAGCATTTT.

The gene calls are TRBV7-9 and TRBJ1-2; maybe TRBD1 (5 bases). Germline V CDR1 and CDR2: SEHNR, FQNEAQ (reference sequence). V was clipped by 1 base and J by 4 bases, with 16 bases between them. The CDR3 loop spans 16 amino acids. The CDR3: CASSLGWDDSPYGYTF. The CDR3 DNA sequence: TGTGCCAGCAGCTTAGGCTGGGACGACTCTCCCTATGGCTACACCTTC.

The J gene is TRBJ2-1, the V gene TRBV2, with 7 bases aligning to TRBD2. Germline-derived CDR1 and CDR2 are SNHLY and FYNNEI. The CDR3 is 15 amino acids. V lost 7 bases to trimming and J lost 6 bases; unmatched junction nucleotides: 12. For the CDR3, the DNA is TGTGCCAGCACCGATCCCCGGACTAGTATCAATGAGCAGTTCTTC. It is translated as CASTDPRTSINEQFF.

This CDR3 reads CASSLIAGGPSGELFF. DNA for the CDR3: TGTGCCAGCAGCTTGATAGCGGGAGGGCCTTCCGGGGAGCTGTTTTTT. This chain links TRBV7-9 with TRBJ2-2, with 11 bases aligning to TRBD2. The CDR3 is made up of 16 amino acids. The V segment lost 3 bases and the J segment 6 bases; nucleotides outside the gene matches: 6. From germline, CDR1 is SEHNR and CDR2 FQNEAQ (reference sequence).

The CDR3 DNA is TGTGCCAGCAGCCAGGACTTACTCTATGGCTACACCTTC. The encoded protein is CASSQDLLYGYTF. The chain joins TRBV9 to TRBJ1-2; no clear D. CDR3 length equals 13 residues. Trimming removed 4 bases from V and 4 bases from J, with 11 bases in between. Germline V CDR1 and CDR2: SGDLS, YYNGEE.

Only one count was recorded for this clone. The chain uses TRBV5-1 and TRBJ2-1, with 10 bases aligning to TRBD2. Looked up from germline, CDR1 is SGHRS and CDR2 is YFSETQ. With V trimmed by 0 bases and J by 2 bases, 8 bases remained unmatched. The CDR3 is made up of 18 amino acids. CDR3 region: CASSLDPTSGTPYNEQFF. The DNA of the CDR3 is TGCGCCAGCAGCTTGGACCCCACTAGCGGGACACCCTACAATGAGCAGTTCTTC.

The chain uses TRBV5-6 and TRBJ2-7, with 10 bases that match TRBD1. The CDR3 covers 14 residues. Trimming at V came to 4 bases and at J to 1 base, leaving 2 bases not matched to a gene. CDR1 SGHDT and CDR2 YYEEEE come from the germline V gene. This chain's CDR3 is CASSGQGGSYEQYF. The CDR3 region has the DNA TGTGCCAGCAGCGGACAGGGGGGATCCTACGAGCAGTACTTC.

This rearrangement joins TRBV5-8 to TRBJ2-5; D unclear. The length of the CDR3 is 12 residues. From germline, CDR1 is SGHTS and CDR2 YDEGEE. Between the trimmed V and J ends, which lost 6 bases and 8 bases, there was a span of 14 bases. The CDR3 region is CASIERPGTQYF. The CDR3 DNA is TGTGCCAGCATCGAACGTCCGGGTACCCAGTACTTC. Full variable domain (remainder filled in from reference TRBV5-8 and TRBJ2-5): EAGVTQSPTHLIKTRGQQATLRCSPISGHTSVYWYQQALGLGLQFLLWYDEGEERNRGNFPPRFSGRQFPNYSSELNVNALELEDSALYLCASIERPGTQYFGPGTRLLVL.

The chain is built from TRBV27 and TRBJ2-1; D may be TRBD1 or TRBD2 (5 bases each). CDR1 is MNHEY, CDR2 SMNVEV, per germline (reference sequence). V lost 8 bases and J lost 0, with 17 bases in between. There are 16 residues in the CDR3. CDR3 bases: TGTGCCAGCGCTAGCTGGGGCACAAGCTCCTACAATGAGCAGTTCTTC. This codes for CASASWGTSSYNEQFF.

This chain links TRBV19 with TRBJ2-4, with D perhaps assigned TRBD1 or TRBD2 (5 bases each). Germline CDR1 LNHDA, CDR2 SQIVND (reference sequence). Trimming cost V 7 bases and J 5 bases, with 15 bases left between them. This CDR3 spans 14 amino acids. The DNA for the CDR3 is TGTGCCAGTATGCATCTCTCGGGGCAAAACATTCAGTACTTC. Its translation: CASMHLSGQNIQYF.

The CDR3 DNA reads TGTGCCAGCTCCGTAACTGCGAACACTGAAGCTTTCTTT. It encodes CASSVTANTEAFF. This chain joins TRBV18 and TRBJ1-1; the D is unclear. Trimming cost V 6 bases and J 1 base, with 9 bases left between them. This CDR3 contains 13 residues. The germline gives CDR1 KGHSH, CDR2 LQKENI.